This record concerns one T cell receptor beta chain sequence. Its target is not known. This sample was included in a study of identical twins. Germline-derived CDR1 and CDR2 are SGHKS and YYEKEE (reference sequence). CDR3 length equals 16 residues. The V segment lost 1 base and the J segment 1 base; nucleotides outside the gene matches: 4. Study-wide findings and caveats: It was cross-sectional statistical analysis, not following the same donors, that the conclusions relied on.

With template switching, a universal primer site was added, and the cDNA carried unique molecular identifiers. MiXCR was run by TCRdb on the 5' RACE reads, yielding one entry per CDR3 protein. The repertoire includes about 520,000 distinct CDR3 sequences, around 20% of them detected once, and about 0.99% sits in the top ten. The sample also formed part of further work on T cells expressing NK-cell markers. That source reports: Restriction of the sorted population to alpha-beta TCR T cells was achieved in several experiments with an anti-gamma-delta TCR antibody. Leadership of the CD3+CD56-NKG2C+ fraction also belonged to these clonotypes in several donors.

The V gene is TRBV5-5, the J gene TRBJ2-2, with 7 bases identical to TRBD2. The sequence was obtained from a woman aged 18-29 years in good health. Sequenced material: CD4+ T cells sorted from blood. As DNA, the CDR3 is TGTGCCAGCAGCTTGAGTCCTAGCGGGAACACCGGGGAGCTGTTTTTT. Translated, it gives CASSLSPSGNTGELFF.